A single sample is the source of the 26 T cell receptor beta chains below, sequenced in a study of control samples from healthy donors and cancer patients. The method was immunoSEQ multiplex PCR; TCRdb's version includes in-frame clones alone and lacks a portion of them. The top ten hold roughly 8.7% of the sample, which has over 110,000 clones, 88% seen once. Sequenced input: blood. Receptors were obtained from a woman under 40 in good health.

This clone has just a few counts. CDR3 nucleotides: TGTGCCATCAATAAAGGACAGGGAAACTACGAGCAGTACTTC. Its translation is CAINKGQGNYEQYF. This chain links TRBV10-3 with TRBJ2-7; 8 bases are a match to TRBD1. Germline CDR1 and CDR2: ENHRY and SYGVKD. The ends lost 7 bases at V and 3 bases at J; junction bases unmatched: 8. The CDR3 is 14 amino acids.

The V and J genes are TRBV4-1 and TRBJ2-1, with D hard to call. The germline V and J ends were trimmed by 3 bases and 7 bases, with 7 bases remaining between them. The germline V gene encodes CDR1 MGHRA and CDR2 YSYEKL. The CDR3 is made up of 12 amino acids. For the CDR3, the DNA is TGCGCCAGCAGCCATGGCGTGAATGAGCAGTTCTTC. Protein sequence: CASSHGVNEQFF.

J is TRBJ1-6 and V is TRBV7-9, with no clear D. V was shortened by 1 base and J by 5 bases, with 6 bases between the two germline ends. Germline values: CDR1 SEHNR, CDR2 FQNEAQ (reference sequence). The CDR3 is 14 residues long. The CDR3 DNA reads as TGTGCCAGCAGCTTAGGACGGGATAATTCACCCCTCCACTTT. Amino acids: CASSLGRDNSPLHF.

The chain uses TRBV3-1 (or the pseudogene TRBV3-2) and TRBJ2-1; D assignment may be TRBD1 or TRBD2 (5 bases each). Germline CDR1 LGHDT, CDR2 YNNKEL (reference sequence). V was clipped by 0 bases and J by 7 bases, with 25 bases between them. This CDR3 region has 19 residues. The CDR3 DNA reads as TGTGCCAGCAGCCAAGATTATGGGGCAGGCGATTCTGAGGGTAATGAGCAGTTCTTC. This codes for CASSQDYGAGDSEGNEQFF.

The chain employs TRBV19 and TRBJ1-6; the D gene is possibly TRBD1 (6 bases). There are 15 residues in the CDR3. V was shortened by 4 bases and J by 8 bases, with 15 bases between the two germline ends. Per the germline V gene, CDR1 is LNHDA and CDR2 is SQIVND (reference sequence). CDR3 residues: CASSKQGKADSPLHF. CDR3 bases: TGTGCCAGTAGTAAACAGGGTAAAGCGGATTCACCCCTCCACTTT.

V is TRBV14 and J is TRBJ1-6, with TRBD1 identical over 9 bases. The CDR3 is 15 residues long. From germline, CDR1 is SGHDN and CDR2 FVKESK. Germline trimming cut 4 bases from V and 10 bases from J; bases unmatched to any gene: 8. In DNA, the CDR3 is TGTGCCAGCAGCCGCACAGGGGGCGCGGAGTCACCCCTCCACTTT. Translating gives CASSRTGGAESPLHF.

This chain joins TRBV28 and TRBJ2-3; TRBD2 matches at 10 bases. The CDR3 extends over 16 amino acids. J gave up 1 base and V 1 base, and 2 bases lay outside the gene matches. In germline, CDR1 is MDHEN, CDR2 SYDVKM. For the CDR3, the DNA is TGTGCCAGCAGTTTATCGACTAGCGGGCGCACAGATACGCAGTATTTT. This codes for CASSLSTSGRTDTQYF.

The chain links TRBV4-1 to TRBJ2-3; no clear D gene. CDR1 is MGHRA, CDR2 YSYEKL, per germline. The CDR3 is made up of 13 amino acids. The V gene lost 4 bases and the J gene lost 6 bases, with 11 bases spanning the gap. The CDR3 loop is CASSPISTDTQYF. The CDR3, as DNA: TGCGCCAGCAGCCCAATCAGTACGGATACGCAGTATTTT.

This chain connects TRBV5-5 to TRBJ1-2; D is undetermined. This CDR3 comprises 15 residues. CDR1 and CDR2 from the germline V gene are SGHKS and YYEKEE (reference sequence). Trimming pared 0 bases from V and 2 bases from J, leaving 11 bases between. CDR3 nucleotides: TGTGCCAGCAGCTTGGCTAATAACGGGAACTATGGCTACACCTTC. As protein: CASSLANNGNYGYTF.

The chain couples TRBV7-3 to TRBJ2-3, with 8 nucleotides matching TRBD2. The germline V gene encodes CDR1 SGHTA and CDR2 FQGTGA. With V trimmed by 4 bases and J by 0 bases, 9 bases remained unmatched. The CDR3 contains 17 residues. CDR3 loop: CASSSPSGSPSTDTQYF. In DNA form, the CDR3 reads TGTGCCAGCAGCTCCCCCAGCGGGAGCCCTAGCACAGATACGCAGTATTTT. Complete variable domain (other parts from reference TRBV7-3 and TRBJ2-3): GAGVSQTPSNKVTEKGKYVELRCDPISGHTALYWYRQSLGQGPEFLIYFQGTGAADDSGLPNDRFFAVRPEGSVSTLKIQRTERGDSAVYLCASSSPSGSPSTDTQYFGPGTRLTVL.

This chain uses TRBV5-8 with TRBJ2-7, with 10 nucleotides matching TRBD2. There are 15 residues in the CDR3. After removal of 0 bases from V and 6 bases from J, the junction contained 6 bases not matched to a gene. Germline V CDR1 and CDR2: SGHTS, YDEGEE. CDR3 sequence (DNA): TGTGCCAGCAGCTTGGGGGGACTAGCGTACCGCGAGCAGTACTTC. Its protein is CASSLGGLAYREQYF. The full variable domain, completed using reference TRBV5-8 and TRBJ2-7, is EAGVTQSPTHLIKTRGQQATLRCSPISGHTSVYWYQQALGLGLQFLLWYDEGEERNRGNFPPRFSGRQFPNYSSELNVNALELEDSALYLCASSLGGLAYREQYFGPGTRLTVT.

J is TRBJ2-7 and V is TRBV27, with a weak D call TRBD2 (6 bases). This CDR3 region has 14 residues. From germline, CDR1 is MNHEY and CDR2 SMNVEV (reference sequence). V lost 3 bases and J 2 bases, leaving 11 bases between the germline ends. The CDR3 here is CASSFLREPYEQYF. DNA for the CDR3: TGTGCCAGCAGTTTTCTACGGGAGCCCTACGAGCAGTACTTC.

The CDR3 loop is CASRPPAGEKLFF. CDR3 nucleotide sequence: TGTGCCAGCAGACCCCCCGCGGGAGAAAAACTGTTTTTT. The chain has TRBV6-5 and TRBJ1-4; D uncertain. Trimming took off 6 bases at V and 8 bases at J, with 13 bases between the two ends. CDR3 length equals 13 residues. CDR1 MNHEY and CDR2 SVGAGI come from the germline V gene.

CDR3 region: CASSPGLGLSEQYF. The CDR3 DNA sequence: TGTGCCAGCAGCCCGGGACTGGGACTGTCCGAGCAGTACTTC. V is TRBV5-6 and J is TRBJ2-7; tentatively, D is TRBD2 (6 bases). V lost 4 bases, J lost 6 bases, and 17 bases lay in between. Germline CDR1 SGHDT, CDR2 YYEEEE. This CDR3 region has 14 residues.

This chain uses TRBV11-2 with TRBJ1-3; D unresolved. The length of the CDR3 is 17 residues. CDR1 is SGHAT and CDR2 is FQNNGV in the germline V gene. The ends were cut back, 1 base at V and 0 bases at J, with 13 bases in the middle. CDR3 loop: CASSLAAGRSSGNTIYF. CDR3 nucleotides: TGTGCCAGCAGCTTAGCAGCAGGCAGAAGCTCTGGAAACACCATATATTTT.

This rearrangement joins TRBV10-2 to TRBJ2-1; D unclear. V lost 2 bases and J lost 1, with 9 bases in between. This CDR3 region has 15 residues. Germline V CDR1 and CDR2: WSHSY, SAAADI. CDR3 sequence (DNA): TGCGCCAGCAGTGAGCGGGCGACTTCCTACAATGAGCAGTTCTTC. This encodes CASSERATSYNEQFF.

The rearrangement links TRBV11-3 to TRBJ2-1; D not resolved. Trimming cost V 3 bases and J 9 bases, with 9 bases left between them. In germline, CDR1 is SGHNT, CDR2 YENEEA. This CDR3 region has 12 residues. The CDR3 spells CASSFGIGEQFF. The CDR3 coding sequence is TGTGCCAGCAGCTTCGGAATCGGTGAGCAGTTCTTC.

The J gene is TRBJ1-2, the V gene TRBV24-1; tentatively, D is TRBD1 (5 bases). The CDR3 extends over 12 amino acids. V was cut by 7 bases and J by 8 bases, with 13 bases left in between. Germline lookup yields CDR1 KGHDR and CDR2 SFDVKD. The DNA of the CDR3 is TGTGCCACCAGCGGATCCCAGGGAGGCTACACCTTC. It encodes CATSGSQGGYTF.

The rearrangement joins TRBV15 to TRBJ1-1; TRBD1 might be the D (6 bases). V was cut by 1 base and J by 8 bases, with 11 bases left in between. This CDR3 has 13 residues. Germline assignment: CDR1 LNHNV and CDR2 YYDKDF (reference sequence). The CDR3 region is CATSRASQGEAFF. CDR3 DNA sequence: TGTGCCACCAGCAGAGCTTCACAGGGCGAAGCTTTCTTT.

The chain is built from TRBV6-5 and TRBJ1-6; D is unclear. The CDR3 loop spans 15 amino acids. Trimming took 7 bases from V and 8 from J, leaving 18 bases between them. Germline V gives CDR1 MNHEY, CDR2 SVGAGI. This CDR3 is CASTSEGFAHSPLHF. CDR3 coding DNA: TGTGCCAGCACCTCCGAGGGATTTGCCCATTCACCCCTCCACTTT.

The chain employs TRBV5-4 and TRBJ2-5, with 7 bases that match TRBD2. The CDR3 consists of 14 residues. Germline V gives CDR1 SGHNT, CDR2 YYREEE (reference sequence). Trimming cost V 0 bases and J 4 bases; bases outside gene matches: 3. The CDR3 loop is CASSLVGEGETQYF. The CDR3 nucleotides are TGTGCCAGCAGCTTGGTTGGGGAGGGAGAGACCCAGTACTTC.

The rearrangement uses TRBV11-2 and TRBJ2-1, with D hard to call. This CDR3 has 13 residues. The germline gives CDR1 SGHAT, CDR2 FQNNGV. The V gene lost 0 bases and the J gene lost 7 bases, with 7 bases spanning the gap. Written as DNA, the CDR3 is TGTGCCAGCAGCTTAGATCCCAGGAATGAGCAGTTCTTC. Protein: CASSLDPRNEQFF.

This clone is a singleton in its sample. The J gene is TRBJ2-7, the V gene TRBV30; TRBD2 aligns across 10 bases. The CDR3 contains 16 residues. Germline V gene data show CDR1 as GTSNPN and CDR2 as SVGIG (reference sequence). The V and J ends lost 1 base and 0 bases, in that order; junction bases with no gene match: 6. CDR3 sequence reads: CAWSATSGVSSYEQYF. CDR3 DNA: TGTGCCTGGAGTGCCACTAGCGGGGTTAGCTCCTACGAGCAGTACTTC.

This rearrangement joins TRBV19 to TRBJ1-2; 8 nucleotides match TRBD1. CDR3 size: 15 residues. Trimming removed 4 bases from V and 4 bases from J; junction bases left unmatched: 8. Germline V gene lookup returns CDR1 LNHDA and CDR2 SQIVND (reference sequence). The CDR3 region has the DNA TGTGCCAGTAGTAAACGGCCAGGGGGCGCCTATGGCTACACCTTC. Translation gives CASSKRPGGAYGYTF.

The chain is built from TRBV11-3 and TRBJ1-1, with D unclear. The CDR3 contains 13 residues. CDR1 SGHNT and CDR2 YENEEA come from the germline V gene. V was pared by 2 bases and J by 1 base, with 5 bases between. The CDR3 region has the DNA TGTGCCAGCAGCTTATTTGAGAACACTGAAGCTTTCTTT. It translates to CASSLFENTEAFF. Full variable domain (rest looked up from reference TRBV11-3 and TRBJ1-1): EAGVVQSPRYKIIEKKQPVAFWCNPISGHNTLYWYLQNLGQGPELLIRYENEEAVDDSQLPKDRFSAERLKGVDSTLKIQPAELGDSAVYLCASSLFENTEAFFGQGTRLTVV.

The chain combines TRBV14 with TRBJ2-1, with D perhaps matching TRBD2 (5 bases). This CDR3 has 15 amino acids. V was trimmed by 1 base and J by 6 bases, leaving 13 bases between them. Germline CDR1 SGHDN, CDR2 FVKESK. CDR3 DNA sequence: TGTGCCAGCAGCCAAGGGCGGTGGAGGATCAATGAGCAGTTCTTC. As protein: CASSQGRWRINEQFF.